This T cell receptor beta chain was documented in a study of T cell changes during pregnancy in multiple sclerosis (dated by TCRdb to the late 2010s). The study in broad terms: The study looked at changes in the T cell repertoire across pregnancy in women with multiple sclerosis.

The library was made by the immunoSEQ multiplex PCR assay. TCRdb limited this immuneACCESS table to in-frame rearrangements with V and J called. A share of clones is missing; checked studies link under half to unresolved V genes, and the rest is unexplained. The sample includes 20,000 to 25,000 clones, with 75% to 95% observed a single time. In total, the top ten clones hold 0.6% to 0.85% of the sample. Points on this clone: Its specific antigen is unknown. One base away there is no much larger clone; base qualities are not given.

The starting material was CD4+ T cells from peripheral blood mononuclear cells, obtained in the third trimester of pregnancy. The clonotype originates from a female donor with multiple sclerosis, enrolled in a pregnancy study.

Here is the DNA: TGTGCCAGCAGCTTGACCGGGATTCTTAACTATGGCTACACCTTC. Its protein product is CASSLTGILNYGYTF. Recombination joined TRBV5-4 with TRBJ1-2, with the D gene not clear enough to name. The CDR3 covers 15 residues, taking in both the cysteine and the phenylalanine. The sequence is cut down to CDR3 DNA, 45 bases in frame from base 1. Deletion took 1 base off V and 1 base off J, with a span of 11 bases between the germline ends. For CDR1 and CDR2, the germline V gene (reference sequence) lists SGHNT and YYREEE.